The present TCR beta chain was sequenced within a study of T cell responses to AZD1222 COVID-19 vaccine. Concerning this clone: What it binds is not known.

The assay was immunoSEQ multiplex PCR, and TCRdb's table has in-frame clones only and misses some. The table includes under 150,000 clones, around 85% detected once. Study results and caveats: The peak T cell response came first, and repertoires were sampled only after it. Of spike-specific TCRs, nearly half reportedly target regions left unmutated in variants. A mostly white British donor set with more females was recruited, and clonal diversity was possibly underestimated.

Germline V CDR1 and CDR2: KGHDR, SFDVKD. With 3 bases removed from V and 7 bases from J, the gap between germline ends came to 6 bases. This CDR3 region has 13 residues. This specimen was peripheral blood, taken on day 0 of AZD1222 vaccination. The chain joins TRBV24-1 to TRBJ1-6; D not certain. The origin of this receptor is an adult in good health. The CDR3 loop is CATSDRWNSPLHF. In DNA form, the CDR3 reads TGTGCCACCAGTGATAGGTGGAATTCACCCCTCCACTTT.